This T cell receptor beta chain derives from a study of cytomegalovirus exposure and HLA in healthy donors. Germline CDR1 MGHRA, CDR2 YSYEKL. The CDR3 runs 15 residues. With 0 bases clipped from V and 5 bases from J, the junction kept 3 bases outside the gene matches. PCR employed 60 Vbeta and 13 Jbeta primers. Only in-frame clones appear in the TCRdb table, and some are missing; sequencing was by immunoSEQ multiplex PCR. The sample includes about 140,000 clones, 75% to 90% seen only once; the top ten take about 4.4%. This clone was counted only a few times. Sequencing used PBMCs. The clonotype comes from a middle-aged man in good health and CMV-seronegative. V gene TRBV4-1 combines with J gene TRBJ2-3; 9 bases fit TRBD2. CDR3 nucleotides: TGCGCCAGCAGCCAAGATAGCGGGGGAATAGATACGCAGTATTTT. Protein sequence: CASSQDSGGIDTQYF.